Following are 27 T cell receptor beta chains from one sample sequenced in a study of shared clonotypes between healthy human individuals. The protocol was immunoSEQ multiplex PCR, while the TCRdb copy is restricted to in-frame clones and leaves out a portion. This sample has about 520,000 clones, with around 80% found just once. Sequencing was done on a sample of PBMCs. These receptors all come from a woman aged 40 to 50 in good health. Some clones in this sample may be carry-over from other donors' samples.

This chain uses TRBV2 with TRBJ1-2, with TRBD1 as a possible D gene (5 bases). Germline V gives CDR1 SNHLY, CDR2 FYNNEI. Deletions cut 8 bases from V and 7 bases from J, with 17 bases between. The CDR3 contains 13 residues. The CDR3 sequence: CASGVIGAGGYTF. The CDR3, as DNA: TGTGCCAGCGGAGTGATAGGGGCTGGTGGCTACACCTTC.

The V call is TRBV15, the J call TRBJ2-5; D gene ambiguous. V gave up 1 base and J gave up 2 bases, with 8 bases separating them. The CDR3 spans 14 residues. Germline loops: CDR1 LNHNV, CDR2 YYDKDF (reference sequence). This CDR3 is CATSRGTAQETQYF. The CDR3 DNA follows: TGTGCCACCAGCAGAGGCACAGCTCAAGAGACCCAGTACTTC.

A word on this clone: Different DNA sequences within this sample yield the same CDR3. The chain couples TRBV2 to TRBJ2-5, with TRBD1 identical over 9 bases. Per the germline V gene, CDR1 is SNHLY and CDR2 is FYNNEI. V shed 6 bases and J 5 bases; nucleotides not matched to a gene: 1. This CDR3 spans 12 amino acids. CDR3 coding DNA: TGTGCCAGCAGCGGACAGGGGGAGACCCAGTACTTC. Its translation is CASSGQGETQYF.

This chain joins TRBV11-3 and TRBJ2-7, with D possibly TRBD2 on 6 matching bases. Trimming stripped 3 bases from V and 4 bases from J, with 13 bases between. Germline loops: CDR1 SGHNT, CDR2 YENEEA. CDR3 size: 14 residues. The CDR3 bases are TGTGCCAGCAGCTTTGGGGGGAATGTGTACGAGCAGTACTTC. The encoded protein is CASSFGGNVYEQYF. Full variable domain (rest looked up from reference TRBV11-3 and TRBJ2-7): EAGVVQSPRYKIIEKKQPVAFWCNPISGHNTLYWYLQNLGQGPELLIRYENEEAVDDSQLPKDRFSAERLKGVDSTLKIQPAELGDSAVYLCASSFGGNVYEQYFGPGTRLTVT.

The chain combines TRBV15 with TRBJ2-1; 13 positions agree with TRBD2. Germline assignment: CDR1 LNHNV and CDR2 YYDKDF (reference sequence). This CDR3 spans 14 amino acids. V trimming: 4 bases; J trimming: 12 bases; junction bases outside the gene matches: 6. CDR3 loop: CATSTLAGGPGQFF. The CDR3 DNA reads TGTGCCACCAGCACACTAGCGGGAGGGCCTGGGCAGTTCTTC.

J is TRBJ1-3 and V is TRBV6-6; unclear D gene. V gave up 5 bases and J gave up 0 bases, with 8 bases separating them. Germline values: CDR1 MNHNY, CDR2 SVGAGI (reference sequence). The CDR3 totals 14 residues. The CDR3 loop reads CASSMVHSGNTIYF. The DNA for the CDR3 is TGTGCCAGCAGTATGGTCCACTCTGGAAACACCATATATTTT.

CDR3 nucleotides: TGCGCCAGCAGTACGACAGGGAATAACTATGGCTACACCTTC. Protein sequence: CASSTTGNNYGYTF. The genes are TRBV5-1 and TRBJ1-2; 7 positions agree with TRBD1. Germline trimming cut 5 bases from V and 1 base from J; bases unmatched to any gene: 5. The germline CDR1 and CDR2 sequences are SGHRS and YFSETQ. The CDR3 is 14 residues long.

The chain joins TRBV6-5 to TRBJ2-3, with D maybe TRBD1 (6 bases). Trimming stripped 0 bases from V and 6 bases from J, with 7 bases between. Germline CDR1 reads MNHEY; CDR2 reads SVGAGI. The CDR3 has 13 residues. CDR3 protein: CASSYSGHDTQYF. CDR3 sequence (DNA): TGTGCCAGCAGTTACTCGGGACATGATACGCAGTATTTT.

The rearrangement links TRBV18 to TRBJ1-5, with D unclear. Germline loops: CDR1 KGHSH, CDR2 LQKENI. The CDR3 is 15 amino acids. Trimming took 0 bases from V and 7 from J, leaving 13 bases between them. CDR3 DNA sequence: TGTGCCAGCTCACCACCGGAGGGCGTAAGGCAGCCCCAGCATTTT. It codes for CASSPPEGVRQPQHF. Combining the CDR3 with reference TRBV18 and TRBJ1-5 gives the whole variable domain NAGVMQNPRHLVRRRGQEARLRCSPMKGHSHVYWYRQLPEEGLKFMVYLQKENIIDESGMPKERFSAEFPKEGPSILRIQQVVRGDSAAYFCASSPPEGVRQPQHFGDGTRLSIL.

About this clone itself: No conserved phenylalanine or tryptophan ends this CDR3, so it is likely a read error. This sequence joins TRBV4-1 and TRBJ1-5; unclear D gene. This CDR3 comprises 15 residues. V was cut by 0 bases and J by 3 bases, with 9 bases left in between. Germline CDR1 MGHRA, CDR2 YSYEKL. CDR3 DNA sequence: TGCGCCAGCAGCCAAGATTACCCTTACAATCAGCCCCAGCATTCT. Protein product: CASSQDYPYNQPQHS.

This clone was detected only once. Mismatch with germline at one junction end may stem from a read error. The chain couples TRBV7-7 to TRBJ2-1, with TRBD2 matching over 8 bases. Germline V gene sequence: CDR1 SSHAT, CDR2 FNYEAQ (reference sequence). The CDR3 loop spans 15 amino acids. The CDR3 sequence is CASSATSGIDNEQFF. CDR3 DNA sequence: TGTGCTAGCAGCGCCACTAGCGGCATAGACAATGAGCAGTTCTTC.

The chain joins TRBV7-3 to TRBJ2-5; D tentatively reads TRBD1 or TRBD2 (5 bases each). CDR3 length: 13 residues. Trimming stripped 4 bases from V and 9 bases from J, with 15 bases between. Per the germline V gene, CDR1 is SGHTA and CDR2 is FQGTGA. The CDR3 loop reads CASSYTPGGPQYF. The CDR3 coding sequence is TGTGCCAGCAGCTACACCCCTGGGGGTCCCCAGTACTTC.

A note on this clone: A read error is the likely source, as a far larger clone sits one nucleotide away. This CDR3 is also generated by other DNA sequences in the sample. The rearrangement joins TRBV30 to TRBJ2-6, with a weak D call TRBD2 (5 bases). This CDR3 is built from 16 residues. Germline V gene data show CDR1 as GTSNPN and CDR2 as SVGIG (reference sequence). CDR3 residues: CAWSVTGFSGANVLTF. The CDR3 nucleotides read TGTGCTTGGAGTGTTACGGGGTTCTCTGGGGCCAACGTCCTGACTTTC.

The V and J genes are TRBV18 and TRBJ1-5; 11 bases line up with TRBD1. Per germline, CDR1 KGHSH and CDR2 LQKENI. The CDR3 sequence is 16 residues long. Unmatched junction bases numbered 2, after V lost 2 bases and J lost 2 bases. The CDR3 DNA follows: TGTGCCAGCTCACCAGGGACAGGGGGTCGCAATCAGCCCCAGCATTTT. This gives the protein CASSPGTGGRNQPQHF.

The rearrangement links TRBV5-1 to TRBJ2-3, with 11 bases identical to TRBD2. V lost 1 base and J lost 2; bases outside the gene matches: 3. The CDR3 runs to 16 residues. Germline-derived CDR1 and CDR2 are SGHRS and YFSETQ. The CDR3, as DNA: TGCGCCAGCAGCTTGCGACTAGCGGGGCCCACAGATACGCAGTATTTT. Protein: CASSLRLAGPTDTQYF.

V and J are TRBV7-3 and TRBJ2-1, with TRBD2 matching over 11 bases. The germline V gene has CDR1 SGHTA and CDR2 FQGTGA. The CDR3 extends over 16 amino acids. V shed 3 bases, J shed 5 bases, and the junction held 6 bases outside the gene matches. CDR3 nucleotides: TGTGCCAGCAGCTTCTTAGCGGGAGGGCGGGACAATGAGCAGTTCTTC. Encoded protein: CASSFLAGGRDNEQFF.

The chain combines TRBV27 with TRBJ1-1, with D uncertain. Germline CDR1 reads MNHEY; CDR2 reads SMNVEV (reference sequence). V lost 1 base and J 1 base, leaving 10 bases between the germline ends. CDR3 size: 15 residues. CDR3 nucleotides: TGTGCCAGCAGTTTATTACGGGGTGAGAACACTGAAGCTTTCTTT. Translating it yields CASSLLRGENTEAFF.

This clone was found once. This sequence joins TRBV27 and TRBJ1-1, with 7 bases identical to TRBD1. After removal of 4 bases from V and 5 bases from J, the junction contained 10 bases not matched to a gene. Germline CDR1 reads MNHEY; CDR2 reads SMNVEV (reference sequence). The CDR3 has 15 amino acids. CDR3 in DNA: TGTGCCAGCAGTTCCCGGGCTACAGGGGATACTGAAGCTTTCTTT. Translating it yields CASSSRATGDTEAFF.

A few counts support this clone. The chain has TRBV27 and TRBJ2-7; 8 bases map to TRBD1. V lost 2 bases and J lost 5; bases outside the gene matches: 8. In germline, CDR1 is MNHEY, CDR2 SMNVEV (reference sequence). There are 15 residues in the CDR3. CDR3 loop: CASSLGTGHTDEQYF. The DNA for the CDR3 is TGTGCCAGCAGTTTAGGGACAGGACATACGGACGAGCAGTACTTC.

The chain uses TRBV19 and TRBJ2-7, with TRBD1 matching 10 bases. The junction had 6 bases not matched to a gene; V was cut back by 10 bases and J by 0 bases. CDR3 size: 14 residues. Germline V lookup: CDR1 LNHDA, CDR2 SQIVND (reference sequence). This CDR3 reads CATTRTGGSYEQYF. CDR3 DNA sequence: TGTGCCACCACCCGGACAGGGGGCTCCTACGAGCAGTACTTC.

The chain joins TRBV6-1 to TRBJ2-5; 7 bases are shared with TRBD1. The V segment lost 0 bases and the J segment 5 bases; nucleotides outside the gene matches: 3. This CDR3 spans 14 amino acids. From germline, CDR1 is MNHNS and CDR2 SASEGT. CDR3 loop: CASSEAGRGETQYF. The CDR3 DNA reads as TGTGCCAGCAGTGAAGCCGGCAGGGGGGAGACCCAGTACTTC.

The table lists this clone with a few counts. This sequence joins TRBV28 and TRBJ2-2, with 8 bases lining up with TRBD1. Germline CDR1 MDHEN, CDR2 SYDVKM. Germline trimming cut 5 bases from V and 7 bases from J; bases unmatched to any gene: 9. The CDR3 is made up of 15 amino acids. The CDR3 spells CASSEQDRDDGELFF. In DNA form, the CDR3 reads TGTGCCAGCAGTGAACAGGACAGGGACGACGGGGAGCTGTTTTTT.

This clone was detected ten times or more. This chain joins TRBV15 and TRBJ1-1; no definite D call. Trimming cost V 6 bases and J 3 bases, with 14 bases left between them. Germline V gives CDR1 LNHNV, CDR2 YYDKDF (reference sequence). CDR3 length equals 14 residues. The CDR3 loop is CATRVRLRDTEAFF. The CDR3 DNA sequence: TGTGCCACCAGGGTTCGGCTAAGGGACACTGAAGCTTTCTTT.

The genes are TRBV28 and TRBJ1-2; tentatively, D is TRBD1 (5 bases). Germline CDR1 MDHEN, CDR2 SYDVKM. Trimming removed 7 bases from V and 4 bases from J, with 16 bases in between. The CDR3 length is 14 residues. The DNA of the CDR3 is TGTGCCAGCACCCGTCGGGGGTACGGCTATGGCTACACCTTC. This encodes CASTRRGYGYGYTF.

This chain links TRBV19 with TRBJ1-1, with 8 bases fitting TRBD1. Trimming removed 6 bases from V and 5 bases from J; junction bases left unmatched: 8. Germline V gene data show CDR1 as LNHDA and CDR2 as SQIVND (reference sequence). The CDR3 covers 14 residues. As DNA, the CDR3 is TGTGCCAGTAGGGTAGGACAGGGAAGGACTGAAGCTTTCTTT. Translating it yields CASRVGQGRTEAFF. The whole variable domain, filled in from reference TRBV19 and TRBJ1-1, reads DGGITQSPKYLFRKEGQNVTLSCEQNLNHDAMYWYRQDPGQGLRLIYYSQIVNDFQKGDIAEGYSVSREKKESFPLTVTSAQKNPTAFYLCASRVGQGRTEAFFGQGTRLTVV.

The CDR3 DNA reads TGTGCCAGCAGCTTAGAAGGAACTTCTGGGGCAGATACGCAGTATTTT. As protein: CASSLEGTSGADTQYF. The chain combines TRBV7-8 with TRBJ2-3; D gene uncertain. The CDR3 sequence is 16 residues long. Germline CDR1 and CDR2: SGHVS and FQNEAQ. Trimming left V 1 base short and J 4 bases short, with 15 bases between.

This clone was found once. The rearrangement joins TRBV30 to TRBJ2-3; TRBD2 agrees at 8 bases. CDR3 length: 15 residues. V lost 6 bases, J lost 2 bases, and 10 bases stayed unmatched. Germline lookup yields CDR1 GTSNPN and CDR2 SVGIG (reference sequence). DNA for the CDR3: TGTGCCTGTGGGTGGGCGGGAGGCTCCACAGATACGCAGTATTTT. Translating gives CACGWAGGSTDTQYF.